Below are 10 T cell receptor beta chains sequenced from a single sample in a study of shared clonotypes between healthy human individuals. Using immunoSEQ multiplex PCR, the repertoire was profiled, and TCRdb retains in-frame clones only, with some absent. The sample records 400,000 to 600,000 clones, roughly three quarters being singletons. The sample taken for sequencing was PBMCs. The receptors were sampled from a woman in her thirties or forties in good health. Some clones in this sample may be carry-over from other donors' samples.

The chain couples TRBV28 to TRBJ2-5; D is possibly TRBD1 (5 bases). The CDR3 length is 17 residues. CDR1 MDHEN and CDR2 SYDVKM come from the germline V gene. The ends were cut back, 6 bases at V and 5 bases at J, with 25 bases in the middle. This CDR3 is CASRLSRKWGGLETQYF. In DNA, the CDR3 is TGTGCCAGCAGACTCAGCCGAAAGTGGGGCGGTCTTGAGACCCAGTACTTC.

The chain joins TRBV4-3 to TRBJ2-7; tentatively, D is TRBD2 (6 bases). Trimming removed 1 base at V and 0 bases at J, with 13 bases between. This CDR3 contains 16 residues. The germline V gene encodes CDR1 LGHNA and CDR2 YSLEER. The CDR3 bases are TGCGCCAGCAGCCAAGCCTCTAGCGAAAACTCCTACGAGCAGTACTTC. It specifies CASSQASSENSYEQYF.

The chain has TRBV7-2 and TRBJ1-3; D is uncertain. V lost 5 bases and J lost 2, with 13 bases in between. Germline V gene data show CDR1 as SGHTA and CDR2 as FQGNSA. The CDR3 loop spans 15 amino acids. The CDR3 here is CASSPSVIPGNTIYF. The CDR3 DNA is TGTGCCAGCAGCCCGAGCGTGATTCCTGGAAACACCATATATTTT.

The rearrangement uses TRBV14 and TRBJ1-3; D unclear. V lost 3 bases and J lost 3, with 9 bases in between. The CDR3 covers 14 residues. Germline lookup yields CDR1 SGHDN and CDR2 FVKESK. This CDR3 is CASSQQVVGNTIYF. The CDR3 region has the DNA TGTGCCAGCAGCCAGCAGGTGGTTGGAAACACCATATATTTT.

This chain joins TRBV7-2 and TRBJ1-4; D unresolved. V shed 5 bases and J shed 0 bases, with 13 bases lying between them. This CDR3 is 16 amino acids long. Germline V gives CDR1 SGHTA, CDR2 FQGNSA. DNA of the CDR3: TGTGCCAGCAGCCCCTGGGAGCATGCAACTAATGAAAAACTGTTTTTT. As protein: CASSPWEHATNEKLFF.

The chain combines TRBV7-9 with TRBJ1-3; D ambiguous. Trimming pared 3 bases from V and 4 bases from J, leaving 7 bases between. This CDR3 comprises 13 residues. CDR1 is SEHNR and CDR2 is FQNEAQ in the germline V gene (reference sequence). CDR3 region: CASSFGRGNTIYF. The DNA of the CDR3 is TGTGCCAGCAGCTTTGGCAGGGGAAACACCATATATTTT.

The V and J genes are TRBV18 and TRBJ1-4; D is unclear. Deletions cut 4 bases from V and 8 bases from J, with 11 bases between. Germline-derived CDR1 and CDR2 are KGHSH and LQKENI. The length of the CDR3 is 13 residues. The CDR3 here is CASSRGSEEKLFF. The DNA of the CDR3 is TGTGCCAGCTCACGGGGATCAGAGGAAAAACTGTTTTTT.

The chain's CDR3 is CASSESWTLTYGYTF. CDR3 DNA sequence: TGCGCCAGCAGTGAGTCCTGGACACTGACTTATGGCTACACCTTC. The J gene is TRBJ1-2, the V gene TRBV10-2; D is perhaps TRBD1 (5 bases). The CDR3 contains 15 residues. Germline-derived CDR1 and CDR2 are WSHSY and SAAADI. V lost 0 bases and J lost 5, with 13 bases in between.

The CDR3 reads CSVGELAANTGELFF. Written as DNA, the CDR3 is TGCAGCGTTGGGGAGCTAGCGGCCAACACCGGGGAGCTGTTTTTT. The V gene is TRBV29-1, the J gene TRBJ2-2, with 7 bases matching TRBD2. The V gene's germline CDR1 is SQVTM and CDR2 ANQGSEA. The CDR3 length is 15 residues. The trim removed 4 bases at V and 2 bases at J, leaving 7 bases unmatched.

The chain combines TRBV2 with TRBJ1-5, with D maybe TRBD1 (5 bases). This CDR3 comprises 16 residues. In germline, CDR1 is SNHLY, CDR2 FYNNEI. V lost 4 bases and J lost 5, with 18 bases in between. CDR3 residues: CASSAPWGGVDQPQHF. DNA of the CDR3: TGTGCCAGCAGTGCCCCTTGGGGAGGGGTAGATCAGCCCCAGCATTTT.